This T cell receptor (beta chain) was found in a study of cytomegalovirus exposure and HLA in healthy donors. V was clipped by 4 bases and J by 7 bases, with 26 bases between them. The CDR3 is made up of 17 amino acids. In germline, CDR1 is SEHNR, CDR2 FQNEAQ (reference sequence). The primer mix had 60 Vbeta and 13 Jbeta primers. Assay: immunoSEQ multiplex PCR; the TCRdb copy retains only in-frame clones and omits some. The table includes some 98,000 clones, around 70% detected once. The clonotype comes from a man aged 50 to 60 in good health and CMV-seronegative. The sample consisted of PBMCs. The chain is built from TRBV7-9 and TRBJ2-7; D is perhaps TRBD1 (7 bases). The CDR3 region has the DNA TGTGCCAGCAGCTCATCCCCCCGCGCGGTGGCAGGGGGGGAGCAGTACTTC. This gives the protein CASSSSPRAVAGGEQYF.